Following are 25 T cell receptor beta chains from one sample sequenced in a study of T cells in Graves' hyperthyroidism and ophthalmopathy. TCR beta CDR3 regions were amplified from RNA transcripts. When the TCR CDR3 underwent first-round RT-PCR, the HTBI primer set was used. TCRdb redid the calling of the multiplex PCR reads with MiXCR, one entry per CDR3 protein. The sample lists hundreds of thousands of distinct CDR3 sequences, 12% to 15% occurring once. Input material: blood. Every receptor here comes from a woman between 18 and 29 years old with Graves' hyperthyroidism.

This sequence joins TRBV30 and TRBJ2-7, with D tentatively TRBD1 (6 bases). Trimming left V 4 bases short and J 2 bases short, with 18 bases between. CDR1 is GTSNPN and CDR2 is SVGIG in the germline V gene (reference sequence). The CDR3 extends over 15 amino acids. CDR3 in DNA: TGTGCCTGGAAGCAACAGGGAATTTTAACCTACGAGCAGTACTTC. Protein product: CAWKQQGILTYEQYF. The full variable domain, with the rest looked up from reference TRBV30 and TRBJ2-7, is SQTIHQWPATLVQPVGSPLSLECTVEGTSNPNLYWYRQAAGRGLQLLFYSVGIGQISSEVPQNLSASRPQDRQFILSSKKLLLSDSGFYLCAWKQQGILTYEQYFGPGTRLTVT.

This clonotype occurred many times. This chain joins TRBV13 and TRBJ2-3; D not certain. V shed 1 base and J shed 2 bases, with 7 bases lying between them. The CDR3 consists of 14 residues. The germline CDR1 and CDR2 sequences are PRHDT and FYEKMQ (reference sequence). CDR3 DNA sequence: TGTGCCAGCAGCTTAGAAGGGTTCACAGATACGCAGTATTTT. Translating it yields CASSLEGFTDTQYF.

This clonotype was counted ten times or more. The genes are TRBV30 and TRBJ1-2; the D gene is possibly TRBD1 (6 bases). Germline values: CDR1 GTSNPN, CDR2 SVGIG (reference sequence). V lost 4 bases and J lost 4, with 19 bases in between. This CDR3 spans 15 amino acids. CDR3 DNA: TGTGCCTGGACCGTCGGCGCGGGGGCGACCTATGGCTACACCTTC. This sequence encodes CAWTVGAGATYGYTF.

This clonotype appeared many times. The gene calls are TRBV7-2 and TRBJ2-7; D uncertain. Trimming removed 1 base from V and 3 bases from J, with 13 bases in between. CDR1 SGHTA and CDR2 FQGNSA come from the germline V gene. The CDR3 extends over 15 amino acids. DNA for the CDR3: TGTGCCAGCAGCTTAGAGTCAGGTTTGCGCTACGAGCAGTACTTC. Translating gives CASSLESGLRYEQYF.

In its sample, this clonotype was seen a few times. V usage is TRBV28 and J usage is TRBJ2-7; D gene uncertain. CDR1 and CDR2 from the germline V gene are MDHEN and SYDVKM. The CDR3 runs to 12 residues. V lost 5 bases to trimming and J lost 3 bases, with 8 bases between them. The CDR3 coding sequence is TGTGCCAGCAGTGCCGGTGACTACGAGCAGTACTTC. Amino acids: CASSAGDYEQYF.

The chain has TRBV20-1 and TRBJ2-1; TRBD2 is a possible D gene (5 bases). This CDR3 has 15 residues. The V gene's germline CDR1 is DFQATT and CDR2 SNEGSKA (reference sequence). Trimming cost V 4 bases and J 4 bases, with 17 bases left between them. The CDR3 nucleotides read TGCAGTGCTATAAACCTAGCCCTCCCTTACAATGAGCAGTTCTTC. This sequence encodes CSAINLALPYNEQFF.

This clonotype has at least ten counts. The chain has TRBV3-1 and TRBJ1-3; perhaps TRBD1 as D (5 bases). Germline V gene sequence: CDR1 LGHDT, CDR2 YNNKEL (reference sequence). The CDR3 is 15 residues long. The V and J ends lost 1 base and 2 bases respectively, with 9 bases between them. The CDR3 sequence: CASSQGGATGNTIYF. The CDR3 bases are TGTGCCAGCAGCCAAGGCGGGGCTACTGGAAACACCATATATTTT.

This clonotype showed up many times. The gene calls are TRBV7-2 and TRBJ2-7; D uncertain. V was cut by 2 bases and J by 2 bases, with 16 bases left in between. Germline CDR1 reads SGHTA; CDR2 reads FQGNSA. The CDR3 loop spans 16 amino acids. The CDR3 is CASSLRQGRSAYEQYF. The CDR3 DNA reads TGTGCCAGCAGCTTACGGCAAGGCAGGTCCGCCTACGAGCAGTACTTC. Full variable domain (rest looked up from reference TRBV7-2 and TRBJ2-7): GAGVSQSPSNKVTEKGKDVELRCDPISGHTALYWYRQSLGQGLEFLIYFQGNSAPDKSGLPSDRFSAERTGGSVSTLTIQRTQQEDSAVYLCASSLRQGRSAYEQYFGPGTRLTVT.

This clonotype was detected many times. V gene TRBV15 combines with J gene TRBJ2-6; D is perhaps TRBD2 (6 bases). Germline CDR1 LNHNV, CDR2 YYDKDF (reference sequence). Trimming took 5 bases from V and 0 from J, leaving 11 bases between them. This CDR3 is 16 amino acids long. This CDR3 reads CATSPSGDSGANVLTF. The CDR3 nucleotides are TGTGCCACCAGCCCTTCGGGGGACTCTGGGGCCAACGTCCTGACTTTC.

Of note for this clonotype: A much larger clonotype is one base distant, so this may be a read error. CDR3 DNA sequence: TGTGTCAGCAGTGTCCTGAGTCCCGGGGAGCTGTTTTTT. Its translation: CVSSVLSPGELFF. This chain connects TRBV2 to TRBJ2-2, with D hard to call. Germline V gives CDR1 SNHLY, CDR2 FYNNEI. The CDR3 is 13 amino acids.

This clonotype was counted at least ten times. The gene calls are TRBV24-1 and TRBJ2-7, with D unresolved. Trimming pared 5 bases from V and 5 bases from J, leaving 9 bases between. The CDR3 has 12 residues. Germline CDR1 KGHDR, CDR2 SFDVKD. CDR3 DNA: TGTGCCACCAGTGGTGAATTGGACGAGCAGTACTTC. Its translation is CATSGELDEQYF.

This clonotype was seen many times. V and J are TRBV12-3 or TRBV12-4 and TRBJ2-3; the match to TRBD1 covers 7 bases. V dropped 8 bases and J dropped 3; count of bases not matched to a gene: 5. This CDR3 is built from 13 residues. Here the CDR3 DNA reads TGTGCCAGCTCGCCGACAGGGACAGATACGCAGTATTTT. Translating it yields CASSPTGTDTQYF.

This clonotype was counted a few times. The chain has TRBV3-1 and TRBJ2-5; no clear D gene. Germline CDR1 reads LGHDT; CDR2 reads YNNKEL (reference sequence). V gave up 6 bases and J gave up 1 base, with 15 bases separating them. CDR3 size: 15 residues. The CDR3 sequence is CASRPLSGVQETQYF. In DNA, the CDR3 is TGTGCCAGCAGACCTCTTTCGGGCGTCCAAGAGACCCAGTACTTC.

The table lists this clonotype with a few counts. The chain carries TRBV11-3 and TRBJ2-1; D is tentatively TRBD1 or TRBD2 (5 bases each). CDR1 and CDR2 from the germline V gene are SGHNT and YENEEA. Trimming left V 5 bases short and J 7 bases short, with 18 bases between. The CDR3 has 15 amino acids. The CDR3 loop reads CASSPEEGMSNEQFF. CDR3 nucleotides: TGTGCCAGCAGCCCAGAAGAGGGGATGAGTAATGAGCAGTTCTTC.

This clonotype was seen many times. This chain connects TRBV12-3 or TRBV12-4 to TRBJ2-2, with 8 nucleotides matching TRBD1. Trimming cost V 3 bases and J 0 bases; bases outside gene matches: 3. The CDR3 extends over 16 amino acids. The CDR3 bases are TGTGCCAGCAGTTTCAGGGGGCCCTCGAACACCGGGGAGCTGTTTTTT. Protein product: CASSFRGPSNTGELFF.

In its sample, this clonotype ranks as medium-sized. The chain has TRBV28 and TRBJ2-7; no clear D. Germline CDR1 is MDHEN and CDR2 is SYDVKM. Trimming cost V 6 bases and J 4 bases, with 10 bases left between them. The CDR3 totals 12 residues. CDR3 region: CASSLSSYEQYF. CDR3 DNA sequence: TGTGCCAGCAGCTTGAGTTCGTACGAGCAGTACTTC. Complete variable domain (other parts from reference TRBV28 and TRBJ2-7): DVKVTQSSRYLVKRTGEKVFLECVQDMDHENMFWYRQDPGLGLRLIYFSYDVKMKEKGDIPEGYSVSREKKERFSLILESASTNQTSMYLCASSLSSYEQYFGPGTRLTVT.

With regard to this clonotype: A much more abundant neighbour one base away suggests this may be a read error. Here the CDR3 DNA reads TGTGCCAGCACCAATAAGGTTTCTAAGACCTACGAGCAGAACTTC. Translated, it gives CASTNKVSKTYEQNF. This rearrangement joins TRBV6-1 to TRBJ2-7; no reliable D call. CDR1 and CDR2 from the germline V gene are MNHNS and SASEGT. The CDR3 is 15 amino acids.

This clonotype was observed a single time. The J gene is TRBJ1-6, the V gene TRBV6-2 or TRBV6-3; D unresolved. The CDR3 contains 13 residues. Trimming removed 6 bases from V and 10 bases from J, with 13 bases in between. CDR1 is MNHEY, CDR2 SVGEGT, per germline. This CDR3 is CASSTSVSSPLHF. As DNA, the CDR3 is TGTGCCAGCAGCACGTCAGTCTCCTCACCCCTCCACTTT.

The table lists this clonotype with many counts. The chain joins TRBV3-1 to TRBJ2-7; the D is unclear. Trimming removed 0 bases at V and 2 bases at J, with 11 bases between. Looked up from germline, CDR1 is LGHDT and CDR2 is YNNKEL (reference sequence). This CDR3 has 15 residues. CDR3 coding DNA: TGTGCCAGCAGCCAAGAACTTCTTGTGACCTACGAGCAGTACTTC. It is translated as CASSQELLVTYEQYF.

At least ten counts were recorded for this clonotype. This rearrangement joins TRBV4-1 to TRBJ2-7; D call uncertain. The CDR3 runs to 14 residues. Trimming stripped 4 bases from V and 2 bases from J, with 12 bases between. Germline lookup yields CDR1 MGHRA and CDR2 YSYEKL. For the CDR3, the DNA is TGCGCCAGCAGCCGCGTTGACACCGCCTACGAGCAGTACTTC. This codes for CASSRVDTAYEQYF.

This chain connects TRBV20-1 to TRBJ2-2; no clear D gene. Germline CDR1 is DFQATT and CDR2 is SNEGSKA (reference sequence). Deletions cut 6 bases from V and 4 bases from J, with 15 bases between. The CDR3 is made up of 14 amino acids. This chain's CDR3 is CSARDALTTGELFF. The CDR3 nucleotides are TGCAGTGCCCGTGACGCCCTGACCACCGGGGAGCTGTTTTTT.

This clonotype has ten or more counts. The V call is TRBV12-3 or TRBV12-4, the J call TRBJ1-4; perhaps TRBD1 as D (6 bases). This CDR3 has 16 residues. V gave up 2 bases and J gave up 0 bases, with 10 bases separating them. CDR3 loop: CASSLTGSATNEKLFF. In nucleotides, the CDR3 is TGTGCCAGCAGTTTAACAGGGTCAGCAACTAATGAAAAACTGTTTTTT.

The chain uses TRBV28 and TRBJ2-3; TRBD2 matches 13 bases. Trimming cost V 6 bases and J 5 bases; bases outside gene matches: 8. This CDR3 is 16 amino acids long. The germline CDR1 and CDR2 sequences are MDHEN and SYDVKM. The CDR3 here is CASSSLAGGFRDTQYF. The CDR3 DNA reads TGTGCCAGCAGCTCACTAGCGGGAGGGTTTAGAGATACGCAGTATTTT.

This clonotype was seen repeatedly, ten times or more. V usage is TRBV7-9 and J usage is TRBJ2-7; no definite D call. The CDR3 is 13 residues long. Germline-derived CDR1 and CDR2 are SEHNR and FQNEAQ (reference sequence). Trimming pared 3 bases from V and 6 bases from J, leaving 12 bases between. For the CDR3, the DNA is TGTGCCAGCAGCTTCGACGGTGGCAGCGAGCAGTACTTC. This gives the protein CASSFDGGSEQYF.

This clonotype was recorded many times. This rearrangement joins TRBV5-1 to TRBJ2-2, with 8 bases identical to TRBD1. This CDR3 region has 14 residues. Trimming took 5 bases from V and 8 from J; bases not matched to a gene: 8. Germline values: CDR1 SGHRS, CDR2 YFSETQ. The CDR3 DNA follows: TGCGCCAGCAGGCGTGAGGACAGGGTTGGGGAGCTGTTTTTT. This gives the protein CASRREDRVGELFF.